This T cell receptor (beta chain) was profiled in a study of blood T cell repertoires in COVID-19. Across the whole study: From T cells, B-cell-depleted T cells, or PBMCs came the material, which was cDNA or gDNA.

Germline CDR1 KGHSH, CDR2 LQKENI. The CDR3 contains 15 residues. The V end was cut by 4 bases, the J end by 1 base, with 13 bases between. The authors' processing: How many nucleated cells were present was estimated from reference gene primer amplification. Data came from immunoSEQ multiplex PCR; TCRdb stores just in-frame clones and leaves some out. For V, J and clone size, that table is used; D and trimming come from the DNA. This table holds more than 95,000 clones, 84% found once. The rearrangement joins TRBV18 to TRBJ2-5; a possible D gene is TRBD2 (5 bases). The sample consisted of peripheral blood. The TCR sequence derives from a man in his 60s with acute or convalescent COVID-19. For the CDR3, the DNA is TGTGCCAGCTCACTACTTTCGGACTCCCAAGAGACCCAGTACTTC. Amino acid sequence: CASSLLSDSQETQYF.